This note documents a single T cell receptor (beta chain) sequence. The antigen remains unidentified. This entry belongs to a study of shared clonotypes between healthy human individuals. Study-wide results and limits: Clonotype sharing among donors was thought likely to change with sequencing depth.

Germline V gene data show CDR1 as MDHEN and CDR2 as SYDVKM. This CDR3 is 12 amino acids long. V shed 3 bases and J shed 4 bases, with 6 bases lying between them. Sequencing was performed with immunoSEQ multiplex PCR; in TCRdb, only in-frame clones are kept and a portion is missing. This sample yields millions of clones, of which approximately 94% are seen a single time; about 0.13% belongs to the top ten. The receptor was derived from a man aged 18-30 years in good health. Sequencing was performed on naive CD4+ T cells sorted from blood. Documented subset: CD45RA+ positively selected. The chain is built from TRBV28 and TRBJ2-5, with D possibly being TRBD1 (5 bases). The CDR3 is CASSFDRETQYF. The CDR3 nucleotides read TGTGCCAGCAGTTTCGACAGAGAGACCCAGTACTTC.